The T cell receptor beta chain under discussion was sequenced for a study of CD8+ T cells in alopecia areata. Extracted from the samples, RNA was reverse transcribed into cDNA to serve as the sequencing template. Using immunoSEQ multiplex PCR, the repertoire was profiled, and TCRdb retains in-frame clones only, with some absent. The sample consists of some 200,000 clones, about three fifths of them appearing once. Findings of the study overall: Normal skin contains resident alphabeta T cells, and these are also sequenced in scalp samples. Scalp clonality dropped significantly under tofacitinib, as did expanded CD8+ top-100 clones. Researchers report lesional scalp, most notably alopecia totalis/universalis, outstripped normal scalp in clonality.

The treatment: oral pan-JAK inhibitor, 5-10 mg twice daily. This clone was counted between two and nine times. The antigen remains unidentified. Germline CDR1 reads SQVTM; CDR2 reads ANQGSEA. CDR3 length: 15 residues. V shed 4 bases, J shed 0 bases, and the junction held 6 bases outside the gene matches. The receptor was derived from a human donor with alopecia areata. The sample consisted of CD4+ T cells sorted from blood, taken at week 4, from a patient treated with tofacitinib. The chain has TRBV29-1 and TRBJ2-3, with TRBD1 identical over 8 bases. The CDR3 region is CSVGGTGSSTDTQYF. The DNA for the CDR3 is TGCAGCGTTGGAGGGACAGGATCTAGCACAGATACGCAGTATTTT.